These 29 T cell receptor beta chains originate from one sample sequenced in a study of cytomegalovirus exposure and HLA in healthy donors. PCR was performed using 60 Vbeta and 13 Jbeta primers. The table came from immunoSEQ multiplex PCR; TCRdb's copy has only in-frame clones and leaves some out. The data contain approximately 170,000 clones, almost 80% of them singletons. Sequencing input: PBMCs. These receptors all come from a woman between 18 and 29 years old in good health and CMV-seronegative.

J is TRBJ2-3 and V is TRBV11-2, with 11 bases lining up with TRBD2. V lost 5 bases, J lost 2 bases, and 15 bases stayed unmatched. CDR3 size: 19 residues. Germline V CDR1 and CDR2: SGHAT, FQNNGV. CDR3 protein: CASSRSSGRISLNTDTQYF. The CDR3 DNA follows: TGTGCCAGCAGCCGATCTAGCGGGAGGATTTCTTTAAACACAGATACGCAGTATTTT.

This clone occurred a few times. The CDR3 nucleotides are TGTGCCAGCAGCCACGGACAGGGAGGTTACAATGAGCAGTTCTTC. Its translation is CASSHGQGGYNEQFF. V usage is TRBV27 and J usage is TRBJ2-1; 8 nucleotides agree with TRBD1. CDR1 MNHEY and CDR2 SMNVEV come from the germline V gene (reference sequence). The CDR3 is made up of 15 amino acids. The V segment lost 6 bases and the J segment 4 bases; nucleotides outside the gene matches: 8.

The J gene is TRBJ2-1, the V gene TRBV5-1; the D gene is possibly TRBD1 (5 bases). The CDR3 runs to 14 residues. Germline CDR1 and CDR2: SGHRS and YFSETQ. V was pared by 3 bases and J by 7 bases, with 14 bases between. In DNA form, the CDR3 reads TGCGCCAGCAGCTACCTCTGGGGCGAGAATGAGCAGTTCTTC. Translated, it gives CASSYLWGENEQFF.

This rearrangement joins TRBV5-6 to TRBJ1-1; TRBD1 is a possible D gene (5 bases). Germline V gene lookup returns CDR1 SGHDT and CDR2 YYEEEE. Trimming left V 0 bases short and J 1 base short, with 10 bases between. The CDR3 has 15 residues. CDR3 nucleotides: TGTGCCAGCAGCTTGGAAATCCAGGGGAACACTGAAGCTTTCTTT. Its protein product is CASSLEIQGNTEAFF.

V usage is TRBV5-4 and J usage is TRBJ2-2; 8 nucleotides align to TRBD1. Unmatched junction bases numbered 7, after V lost 3 bases and J lost 6 bases. In germline, CDR1 is SGHNT, CDR2 YYREEE (reference sequence). CDR3 size: 15 residues. CDR3 DNA: TGTGCCAGCAGCTACCAGGACAGGGAAGCCGGGGAGCTGTTTTTT. It encodes CASSYQDREAGELFF. Supplemented by reference TRBV5-4 and TRBJ2-2, the full variable domain reads ETGVTQSPTHLIKTRGQQVTLRCSSQSGHNTVSWYQQALGQGPQFIFQYYREEENGRGNFPPRFSGLQFPNYSSELNVNALELDDSALYLCASSYQDREAGELFFGEGSRLTVL.

The rearrangement joins TRBV28 to TRBJ1-6, with D unclear. The CDR3 loop spans 12 amino acids. The V and J ends lost 7 bases and 7 bases respectively, with 8 bases between them. From germline, CDR1 is MDHEN and CDR2 SYDVKM. CDR3 in amino acids: CASTSGNSPLHF. The CDR3 DNA reads TGTGCCAGCACGAGCGGGAATTCACCCCTCCACTTT.

The chain joins TRBV28 to TRBJ1-2, with TRBD1 matching 9 bases. The ends lost 5 bases at V and 8 bases at J; junction bases unmatched: 6. Per germline, CDR1 MDHEN and CDR2 SYDVKM. The CDR3 runs to 13 residues. This chain's CDR3 is CASSIGQGRGYTF. DNA of the CDR3: TGTGCCAGCAGTATCGGACAGGGGCGGGGCTACACCTTC.

The V gene is TRBV11-2, the J gene TRBJ1-6, with 10 bases aligning to TRBD1. This CDR3 is built from 14 residues. Germline-derived CDR1 and CDR2 are SGHAT and FQNNGV. Unmatched junction bases numbered 5, after V lost 5 bases and J lost 10 bases. The CDR3: CASSPTGGESPLHF. DNA for the CDR3: TGTGCCAGCAGCCCGACAGGGGGCGAATCACCCCTCCACTTT.

V usage is TRBV4-3 and J usage is TRBJ1-4; possibly TRBD1 for D (6 bases). CDR1 and CDR2 (germline): LGHNA, YSLEER. CDR3 length: 15 amino acids. Trimming pared 4 bases from V and 3 bases from J, leaving 12 bases between. This CDR3 is CASSPAGGPNEKLFF. In DNA form, the CDR3 reads TGCGCCAGCAGCCCAGCGGGGGGGCCTAATGAAAAACTGTTTTTT.

There are a few counts of this clone. The chain uses TRBV29-1 and TRBJ2-2, with 9 bases fitting TRBD2. The germline CDR1 and CDR2 sequences are SQVTM and ANQGSEA. V gave up 4 bases and J gave up 2 bases; unmatched junction bases: 2. The CDR3 has 14 amino acids. CDR3 sequence (DNA): TGCAGCGTTGTTAGCGGGGGAAACACCGGGGAGCTGTTTTTT. Translation: CSVVSGGNTGELFF.

CDR3 sequence (DNA): TGTGCCAGCAGTTGCCAGGGGAAGTACTTC. Translating it yields CASSCQGKYF. The chain employs TRBV6-5 and TRBJ2-5, with D perhaps TRBD1 (6 bases). V lost 4 bases to trimming and J lost 12 bases, with 9 bases between them. Germline V lookup: CDR1 MNHEY, CDR2 SVGAGI. This CDR3 region has 10 residues.

The CDR3 reads CASTLERFNSPLHF. The CDR3 DNA is TGTGCCAGCACCCTCGAGCGTTTTAATTCACCCCTCCACTTT. J is TRBJ1-6 and V is TRBV6-1, with no clear D. Looked up from germline, CDR1 is MNHNS and CDR2 is SASEGT. Trimming left V 7 bases short and J 6 bases short, with 13 bases between. This CDR3 has 14 amino acids.

The CDR3 DNA reads as TGTGCCAGCAGCAAAGGGGAGGGACAGAACACTGAAGCTTTCTTT. It encodes CASSKGEGQNTEAFF. The chain has TRBV21-1 and TRBJ1-1. TRBV21-1 is tagged as a pseudogene. This CDR3 is 15 amino acids long.

V and J are TRBV6-1 and TRBJ2-7; 8 bases are shared with TRBD1. Germline V gives CDR1 MNHNS, CDR2 SASEGT. CDR3 length: 12 residues. The J segment lost 7 bases and the V segment lost 1 base, leaving 0 bases of the junction unmatched. For the CDR3, the DNA is TGTGCCAGCAGTGAAGGGACAGGGGAGCAGTACTTC. It specifies CASSEGTGEQYF.

This chain connects TRBV14 to TRBJ2-3, with 8 bases that match TRBD2. The CDR3 sequence is 16 residues long. Germline V CDR1 and CDR2: SGHDN, FVKESK. The J segment lost 1 base and the V segment lost 3 bases, leaving 6 bases of the junction unmatched. CDR3 nucleotides: TGTGCCAGCAGCCATCGTTCCGGGGGGGGCACAGATACGCAGTATTTT. It translates to CASSHRSGGGTDTQYF.

The chain couples TRBV19 to TRBJ1-1; tentative D call: TRBD1 (5 bases). The ends were cut back, 8 bases at V and 1 base at J, with 11 bases in the middle. The CDR3 sequence is 13 residues long. Germline assignment: CDR1 LNHDA and CDR2 SQIVND (reference sequence). The CDR3: CASDRGGNTEAFF. CDR3 in DNA: TGTGCCAGTGACCGGGGGGGGAACACTGAAGCTTTCTTT.

This clone was observed a handful of times. V is TRBV28 and J is TRBJ1-2; TRBD1 might be the D (6 bases). The length of the CDR3 is 16 residues. Germline loops: CDR1 MDHEN, CDR2 SYDVKM. Trimming removed 5 bases at V and 3 bases at J, with 19 bases between. The CDR3 nucleotides are TGTGCCAGCAGTGCCCTTGGTGTTCAGGGGTACTATGGCTACACCTTC. Translation: CASSALGVQGYYGYTF.

The chain recombines TRBV18 with TRBJ2-7; D is unclear. The CDR3 contains 14 residues. Germline lookup yields CDR1 KGHSH and CDR2 LQKENI. V was pared by 1 base and J by 2 bases, with 9 bases between. The CDR3 DNA reads as TGTGCCAGCTCACCACGGAGTGATACCTACGAGCAGTACTTC. It specifies CASSPRSDTYEQYF.

In the case of this clone: Sequence at one end of the junction differs from germline and may be a read error. The J gene is TRBJ2-7, the V gene TRBV28, with TRBD1 matching 8 bases. The CDR3 is 14 residues long. Per germline, CDR1 MDHEN and CDR2 SYDVKM. CDR3 sequence: CASSGTGYSSEQYF. For the CDR3, the DNA is TGTGCCAGCAGTGGGACAGGATACTCCTCCGAGCAGTACTTC. Variable domain in full (rest from reference TRBV28 and TRBJ2-7): DVKVTQSSRYLVKRTGEKVFLECVQDMDHENMFWYRQDPGLGLRLIYFSYDVKMKEKGDIPEGYSVSREKKERFSLILESASTNQTSMYLCASSGTGYSSEQYFGPGTRLTVT.

The J gene is TRBJ1-5, the V gene TRBV6-6, with no clear D. The V gene's germline CDR1 is MNHNY and CDR2 SVGAGI (reference sequence). CDR3 length: 14 residues. The V and J ends lost 5 bases and 2 bases respectively, with 10 bases between them. Here the CDR3 reads CASSVAYGNQPQHF. CDR3 coding DNA: TGTGCCAGCAGTGTAGCTTATGGCAATCAGCCCCAGCATTTT.

This clone was counted only a few times. This chain links TRBV7-2 with TRBJ1-5; 12 bases agree with TRBD1. The V gene end was trimmed by 1 base and the J gene end by 5 bases; junction bases not matched to a gene: 3. CDR3 length: 16 residues. CDR1 and CDR2 (germline): SGHTA, FQGNSA. Here the CDR3 reads CASSLGGTGGYQPQHF. The CDR3 nucleotides read TGTGCCAGCAGCTTAGGGGGGACAGGGGGCTATCAGCCCCAGCATTTT.

This chain links TRBV30 with TRBJ1-3; 7 bases agree with TRBD1. V lost 3 bases, J lost 2 bases, and 4 bases stayed unmatched. The CDR3 covers 14 residues. Germline CDR1 is GTSNPN and CDR2 is SVGIG (reference sequence). Here the CDR3 DNA reads TGTGCCTGGAGGGAGACAGGGACTGGAAACACCATATATTTT. The encoded protein is CAWRETGTGNTIYF.

The chain links TRBV5-6 to TRBJ2-7; the D is unclear. Germline CDR1 SGHDT, CDR2 YYEEEE. CDR3 length: 14 residues. V was clipped by 2 bases and J by 0 bases, with 9 bases between them. This CDR3 reads CASSLVETSYEQYF. DNA for the CDR3: TGTGCCAGCAGCTTAGTAGAAACCTCCTACGAGCAGTACTTC. Supplemented by reference TRBV5-6 and TRBJ2-7, the full variable domain reads DAGVTQSPTHLIKTRGQQVTLRCSPKSGHDTVSWYQQALGQGPQFIFQYYEEEERQRGNFPDRFSGHQFPNYSSELNVNALLLGDSALYLCASSLVETSYEQYFGPGTRLTVT.

The chain combines TRBV18 with TRBJ1-4; 11 bases fit TRBD1. Unmatched junction bases numbered 6, after V lost 4 bases and J lost 14 bases. Germline CDR1 reads KGHSH; CDR2 reads LQKENI. This CDR3 has 13 residues. The CDR3 DNA is TGTGCCAGCTCACGGGACAGGGGGGACTGGCTGTTTTTT. Translation gives CASSRDRGDWLFF.

The chain combines TRBV10-2 with TRBJ1-2, with 8 bases identical to TRBD1. The CDR3 is 16 amino acids. The ends lost 3 bases at V and 4 bases at J; junction bases unmatched: 10. CDR1 is WSHSY and CDR2 is SAAADI in the germline V gene. CDR3 residues: CASSDPFAGGFYGYTF. The CDR3 DNA sequence: TGCGCCAGCAGTGACCCCTTCGCAGGGGGCTTCTATGGCTACACCTTC.

CDR3: CASSGGGRGNEKLFF. The CDR3 bases are TGTGCCAGCAGCGGGGGGGGGCGCGGTAATGAAAAACTGTTTTTT. The rearrangement joins TRBV5-6 to TRBJ1-4; a weak D match, TRBD1 (6 bases). The CDR3 extends over 15 amino acids. V was pared by 4 bases and J by 4 bases, with 14 bases between. From germline, CDR1 is SGHDT and CDR2 YYEEEE.

The rearrangement uses TRBV7-6 and TRBJ2-4; perhaps TRBD2 as D (6 bases). V lost 5 bases and J 6 bases, leaving 17 bases between the germline ends. Per the germline V gene, CDR1 is SGHVS and CDR2 is FNYEAQ. CDR3 length: 15 residues. The CDR3 nucleotides are TGTGCCAGCAGCCTAAACGCCGGGACTGTAAACATTCAGTACTTC. Protein product: CASSLNAGTVNIQYF. The full variable domain, rest sourced from reference TRBV7-6 and TRBJ2-4, is GAGVSQSPRYKVTKRGQDVALRCDPISGHVSLYWYRQALGQGPEFLTYFNYEAQQDKSGLPNDRFSAERPEGSISTLTIQRTEQRDSAMYRCASSLNAGTVNIQYFGAGTRLSVL.

A single count supports this clone. This chain links TRBV6-1 with TRBJ2-7, with D tentatively TRBD2 (5 bases). This CDR3 comprises 15 residues. From germline, CDR1 is MNHNS and CDR2 SASEGT. Trimming left V 6 bases short and J 4 bases short, with 19 bases between. The CDR3 DNA reads as TGTGCCAGCAGAGCCGGGAACTCTCCCCTTTACGAGCAGTACTTC. Translation gives CASRAGNSPLYEQYF.

V gene TRBV29-1 combines with J gene TRBJ1-3; 8 nucleotides line up with TRBD1. The CDR3 spans 14 residues. Germline CDR1 is SQVTM and CDR2 is ANQGSEA. The V gene end was trimmed by 7 bases and the J gene end by 3 bases; junction bases not matched to a gene: 8. The CDR3 region is CSAQQGVYGNTIYF. The CDR3 nucleotides are TGCAGCGCGCAACAGGGGGTGTATGGAAACACCATATATTTT.